The rows below give T cell receptor beta chains drawn from one sample of a study of identical twins. TCRdb ran MiXCR on the 5' RACE reads and lists one entry per CDR3 protein. This sample has approximately 600,000 distinct CDR3 sequences; just under 10% occur once, and the top ten carry 2.5% to 3%. These data also featured in a second study, about yellow fever vaccine responses in identical twins.

Specimen: PBMCs. These receptors all come from a woman aged 18 to 35 in good health. The CDR3 runs from the conserved cysteine through the conserved F or W. The D gene is left open where the match is weak. Only some rows state a clone size, as once, few, many or a class for expanded clones.

D: .
size: few
V: TRBV19
J: TRBJ2-3
DNA: TGTGCCAGTAGTATCCCCTTAGGAGGGGCAGCAGATACGCAGTATTTT
CDR3: CASSIPLGGAADTQYF

D: TRBD1
size: many
V: TRBV7-2
J: TRBJ2-1
DNA: TGTGCCAGCACCCCCCTAGAGGGGGCGCGAGGTAATGAGCAGTTCTTC
CDR3: CASTPLEGARGNEQFF

D: .
size: once
V: TRBV7-2
J: TRBJ2-5
DNA: TGTGCCAGCGGCTTAGGGCGGTCTCAAGAGACCCAGTACTTC
CDR3: CASGLGRSQETQYF

D: .
size: few
V: TRBV29-1
J: TRBJ2-3
DNA: TGCAGCGTTGGTTATTCTGTTGCAGATACGCAGTATTTT
CDR3: CSVGYSVADTQYF

D: .
size: many
V: TRBV27
J: TRBJ1-1
DNA: TGTGCCAGCAGTTCCTTCATGAACACTGAAGCTTTCTTT
CDR3: CASSSFMNTEAFF

D: TRBD2
size: many
V: TRBV27
J: TRBJ2-3
DNA: TGTGCCAGCAGTTTGACTAGCGGGGGCCCAGATACGCAGTATTTT
CDR3: CASSLTSGGPDTQYF

D: .
size: many
V: TRBV29-1
J: TRBJ1-2
DNA: TGCAGCTTCTCTGACAGTCCCTATGGCTACACCTTC
CDR3: CSFSDSPYGYTF

D: TRBD1
size: .
V: TRBV10-1
J: TRBJ2-7
DNA: TGCGCCAGCATAACAGGGGGAGACTACGAGCAGTACTTC
CDR3: CASITGGDYEQYF

D: TRBD1
size: few
V: TRBV4-2
J: TRBJ1-2
DNA: TGTGCCAGCAGCCAAGGGACAGGGCTGGACTATGGCTACACCTTC
CDR3: CASSQGTGLDYGYTF

D: .
size: .
V: TRBV28
J: TRBJ2-7
DNA: TGTGCCAGCAGCCAAGCTTTCGAGCAGTACTTC
CDR3: CASSQAFEQYF

D: TRBD2
size: few
V: TRBV4-1
J: TRBJ2-7
DNA: TGCGCCAGCAGCCAACTTAGCGGGAGTTACCACGAGCAGTACTTC
CDR3: CASSQLSGSYHEQYF

D: TRBD2
size: many
V: TRBV5-1
J: TRBJ2-1
DNA: TGCGCCAGCAAAGCGGGGTCAACGAACAATGAGCAGTTCTTC
CDR3: CASKAGSTNNEQFF

D: TRBD1
size: few
V: TRBV7-9
J: TRBJ2-1
DNA: TGTGCCAGCAGTTCCCAGGGGGCGGCTAATGAGCAGTTCTTC
CDR3: CASSSQGAANEQFF

D: TRBD2
size: .
V: TRBV5-1
J: TRBJ2-4
DNA: TGCGCCAGCAGCCTACACTCAGGGAGCGGGGCCACAGAAAACATTCAGTACTTC
CDR3: CASSLHSGSGATENIQYF

D: .
size: many
V: TRBV25-1
J: TRBJ2-1
DNA: TGTGCCAGCAGTATCAGGCAGGGAAAGGTATCCTCCTACAATGAGCAGTTCTTC
CDR3: CASSIRQGKVSSYNEQFF

D: TRBD1
size: many
V: TRBV5-1
J: TRBJ2-7
DNA: TGCGCCAGCAGGAGTGGACAGGGCATCTACGAGCAGTACTTC
CDR3: CASRSGQGIYEQYF

D: .
size: many
V: TRBV12-3/TRBV12-4
J: TRBJ1-2
DNA: TGTGCCAGCAGTCCAAAATGGAGCCTCTATGGCTACACCTTC
CDR3: CASSPKWSLYGYTF

D: TRBD2
size: few
V: TRBV7-2
J: TRBJ2-1
DNA: TGTGCCAGCAGCTCCCCACTAGCGGGGGGGCGTGAGCAGTTCTTC
CDR3: CASSSPLAGGREQFF

D: .
size: .
V: TRBV28
J: TRBJ1-1
DNA: TGTGCCAGCAGTTTAGCCAGCTTGAACACTGAAGCTTTCTTT
CDR3: CASSLASLNTEAFF

D: .
size: .
V: TRBV5-1
J: TRBJ1-6
DNA: TGCGCCAGCAGCTTTGGGGGGGCCGGCTCACCCCTCCACTTT
CDR3: CASSFGGAGSPLHF

D: TRBD1
size: many
V: TRBV3-1
J: TRBJ1-3
DNA: TGTGCCAGCAGCCGGAATCCTGGTTTTACCAGGACAGGGGAAGGAAACACCATATATTTT
CDR3: CASSRNPGFTRTGEGNTIYF

D: .
size: many
V: TRBV5-1
J: TRBJ2-7
DNA: TGCGCCAGCAGGCAGGGTTGGTGCGAGCAGTACTTC
CDR3: CASRQGWCEQYF

D: TRBD2
size: .
V: TRBV11-2
J: TRBJ2-7
DNA: TGTGCCAGCAGCTTAGAGGCCGGGAGCGGGGATTACGAGCAGTACTTC
CDR3: CASSLEAGSGDYEQYF

D: .
size: few
V: TRBV7-9
J: TRBJ2-7
DNA: TGTGCCAGCAGCCCCGAGGACAGAGAAGAGCAGTACTTC
CDR3: CASSPEDREEQYF

D: TRBD1
size: .
V: TRBV29-1
J: TRBJ1-2
DNA: TGCAGCGTCGAACTAATGGGACAGGGTTCGGATGGCTACACCTTC
CDR3: CSVELMGQGSDGYTF

D: .
size: few
V: TRBV11-2
J: TRBJ2-1
DNA: TGTGCCAGCAGCTTAGATCCAGCGGTCTCCTACAATGAGCAGTTCTTC
CDR3: CASSLDPAVSYNEQFF

D: .
size: .
V: TRBV28
J: TRBJ2-7
DNA: TGTGCCAGCAGTTTATTATGGCGGACCTCCGAGCAGTACTTC
CDR3: CASSLLWRTSEQYF

D: .
size: many
V: TRBV4-3
J: TRBJ2-7
DNA: TGCGCCAGCAGCCAAGTCATAGGAGGATACGAGCAGTACTTC
CDR3: CASSQVIGGYEQYF

D: TRBD2
size: many
V: TRBV20-1
J: TRBJ2-5
DNA: TGCAGTGCTAGGCCCGGGACTAGAATAAGTTACCAGTACTTC
CDR3: CSARPGTRISYQYF

D: .
size: many
V: TRBV12-3/TRBV12-4
J: TRBJ1-1
DNA: TGTGCCAGCAGTTTAAGGTTGGGTAATGGAGCTGAAGCTTTCTTT
CDR3: CASSLRLGNGAEAFF

D: .
size: .
V: TRBV20-1
J: TRBJ1-2
DNA: TGCAGTGTTTCACCGCAGTCAGGGGCGGGAGGCTACACCTTC
CDR3: CSVSPQSGAGGYTF

D: .
size: many
V: TRBV20-1
J: TRBJ2-3
DNA: TGCAGTGCCCTCCAGGGAGCGGTCACAGATACGCAGTATTTT
CDR3: CSALQGAVTDTQYF

D: TRBD2
size: few
V: TRBV7-8
J: TRBJ2-1
DNA: TGTGCCAGCAGCTTAACGGGACTATACTACAATGAGCAGTTCTTC
CDR3: CASSLTGLYYNEQFF

D: TRBD1
size: .
V: TRBV6-5
J: TRBJ2-5
DNA: TGTGCCAGCAGTTCCTCAGCGACAGGGTACTTCGCGACCCAGTACTTC
CDR3: CASSSSATGYFATQYF

D: .
size: many
V: TRBV7-2
J: TRBJ2-7
DNA: TGTGCCAGCAGCTTGAAGGGGGATTCCTACGAGCAGTACTTC
CDR3: CASSLKGDSYEQYF

D: TRBD2
size: few
V: TRBV6-5
J: TRBJ2-2
DNA: TGTGCCAGCAGTTCTTCTGGCGGGAGCACCGGGGAGCTGTTTTTT
CDR3: CASSSSGGSTGELFF

D: TRBD1
size: many
V: TRBV6-5
J: TRBJ1-1
DNA: TGTGCCAGCAGTTACTCGAAGGCAGGGGGAACTGAAGCTTTCTTT
CDR3: CASSYSKAGGTEAFF

D: TRBD2
size: many
V: TRBV29-1
J: TRBJ2-7
DNA: TGCAGCGTTGAGACGGGACTAGCGGCCCACGAGCAGTACTTC
CDR3: CSVETGLAAHEQYF

D: TRBD1
size: many
V: TRBV5-1
J: TRBJ2-7
DNA: TGCGCCAGCAGCTTGTGGGGACAGGGGGCTAACGAGCAGTACTTC
CDR3: CASSLWGQGANEQYF

D: .
size: .
V: TRBV29-1
J: TRBJ2-7
DNA: TGCAGCGTTGAAGATCCTGGCGGCTCCTACGAGCAGTACTTC
CDR3: CSVEDPGGSYEQYF

D: TRBD2
size: many
V: TRBV5-1
J: TRBJ2-5
DNA: TGCGCCAGCAGCCTTAGCGGGGTGTACCAAGAGACCCAGTACTTC
CDR3: CASSLSGVYQETQYF

D: .
size: many
V: TRBV12-3/TRBV12-4
J: TRBJ2-7
DNA: TGTGCCAGCAGTTCCCCTCTCCGGGCCGAGCAGTACTTC
CDR3: CASSSPLRAEQYF

D: .
size: few
V: TRBV12-3/TRBV12-4
J: TRBJ2-5
DNA: TGTGCCAGCAGTTTATGGGGGGCGCGGGGGATTTTTCAAGAGACCCAGTACTTC
CDR3: CASSLWGARGIFQETQYF

D: TRBD2
size: many
V: TRBV3-1
J: TRBJ2-3
DNA: TGTGCCAGCAGCCATTATAGCGGGAGCACAGATACGCAGTATTTT
CDR3: CASSHYSGSTDTQYF

D: TRBD2
size: many
V: TRBV5-1
J: TRBJ2-7
DNA: TGCGCCAGCAGCTCGGGACTAGCGAGATCCTACGAGCAGTACTTC
CDR3: CASSSGLARSYEQYF

D: TRBD2
size: many
V: TRBV25-1
J: TRBJ2-7
DNA: TGTGCCAGCCGAGCCTCGGGCGGGGGCTCCTACGAGCAGTACTTC
CDR3: CASRASGGGSYEQYF

D: .
size: few
V: TRBV30
J: TRBJ1-6
DNA: TGTGCCTGGACCAAAGGCACACCCCTCCACTTT
CDR3: CAWTKGTPLHF

D: TRBD2
size: .
V: TRBV12-3/TRBV12-4
J: TRBJ2-7
DNA: TGTGCCAGCAGCGACACAGGGACTAGCTCCTACGAGCAGTACTTC
CDR3: CASSDTGTSSYEQYF

D: .
size: .
V: TRBV30
J: TRBJ2-7
DNA: TGTGCCTGGTCCCAGGGGATTGACCTCGAGCAGTACTTC
CDR3: CAWSQGIDLEQYF

D: TRBD2
size: few
V: TRBV15
J: TRBJ2-1
DNA: TGTGCCACCAGCAGACCCGGGACTATCGATGGCAATGAGCAGTTCTTC
CDR3: CATSRPGTIDGNEQFF

D: .
size: many
V: TRBV20-1
J: TRBJ2-7
DNA: TGCAGTGCGTCTCCCAGCGACTACGAGCAGTACTTC
CDR3: CSASPSDYEQYF

D: .
size: .
V: TRBV14
J: TRBJ2-5
DNA: TGTGCCAGCAGCCTTGGCCTTGTGACAGCTCAAGAGACCCAGTACTTC
CDR3: CASSLGLVTAQETQYF

D: .
size: .
V: TRBV6-5
J: TRBJ2-7
DNA: TGTGCCAGCAGTTACTCGGTGTTAGCGGACTACGAGCAGTACTTC
CDR3: CASSYSVLADYEQYF

D: .
size: few
V: TRBV27
J: TRBJ1-3
DNA: TGTGCCAGCAGTTTATTGTTCAGAACCTCTGGAAACACCATATATTTT
CDR3: CASSLLFRTSGNTIYF

D: .
size: few
V: TRBV9
J: TRBJ2-7
DNA: TGTGCCAGCAGCCCTACCACGCCCCGGGGCGAGGGGGAGCAGTACTTC
CDR3: CASSPTTPRGEGEQYF

D: TRBD1
size: many
V: TRBV12-3/TRBV12-4
J: TRBJ1-6
DNA: TGTGCCAGCAGTAAGGGGGCTAATAATTCACCCCTCCACTTT
CDR3: CASSKGANNSPLHF

D: .
size: many
V: TRBV30
J: TRBJ2-2
DNA: TGTGCCTGGAGTGACTCAGGGCGTTACACCGGGGAGCTGTTTTTT
CDR3: CAWSDSGRYTGELFF

D: .
size: .
V: TRBV5-6
J: TRBJ1-6
DNA: TGTGCCAGCAGCTTGGCAAAGGATTCACCCCTCCACTTT
CDR3: CASSLAKDSPLHF